The 30 T cell receptor beta chains presented below share a single source sample, sequenced in a study of T cell responses to AZD1222 COVID-19 vaccine (TCRdb year 2021). The method behind the library was the immunoSEQ multiplex PCR assay. Held by TCRdb, this immuneACCESS table contains in-frame sequences only and omits some clones. Under half of the omission traces to an unresolved V gene where checked; the cause of the rest is unknown. Counted in this sample were 100,000 or so clones; 92% of them appeared once. The ten largest clones capture under 3.5% of the sample. The time point label, as the study defines it: about 28 days (+/-7) after the second vaccine dose. Material: peripheral blood, obtained 28 days after the second AZD1222 dose. All receptors come from an adult who received the AZD1222 COVID-19 vaccine.

The gene calls are TRBV6-6 and TRBJ1-2; a weak D match, TRBD1 (5 bases). V was clipped by 7 bases and J by 7 bases, with 16 bases between them. Looked up from germline, CDR1 is MNHNY and CDR2 is SVGAGI (reference sequence). This CDR3 spans 13 amino acids. CDR3 sequence reads: CASKASGAGGYTF. CDR3 coding DNA: TGTGCCAGCAAAGCATCCGGGGCAGGTGGCTACACCTTC.

V gene TRBV27 combines with J gene TRBJ1-2; 7 bases map to TRBD1. The CDR3 covers 13 residues. Germline assignment: CDR1 MNHEY and CDR2 SMNVEV (reference sequence). The V and J ends lost 4 bases and 4 bases, in that order; junction bases with no gene match: 3. In DNA form, the CDR3 reads TGTGCCAGCAGTTGGACAGGAGGCTATGGCTACACCTTC. This encodes CASSWTGGYGYTF.

The chain carries TRBV19 and TRBJ1-2; D call uncertain. The CDR3 runs to 14 residues. Germline CDR1 and CDR2: LNHDA and SQIVND (reference sequence). V lost 3 bases to trimming and J lost 4 bases, with 12 bases between them. The CDR3 loop is CASSIGGSGYGYTF. CDR3 DNA: TGTGCCAGTAGTATCGGAGGGTCTGGCTATGGCTACACCTTC.

The chain carries TRBV6-5 and TRBJ1-1; D perhaps matches TRBD1 (5 bases). Trimming cost V 0 bases and J 5 bases, with 13 bases left between them. This CDR3 region has 15 residues. CDR1 MNHEY and CDR2 SVGAGI come from the germline V gene. CDR3 protein: CASSYSSRGWTEAFF. The CDR3 nucleotides read TGTGCCAGCAGTTACTCCTCGAGGGGCTGGACTGAAGCTTTCTTT.

V and J are TRBV6-2 or TRBV6-3 and TRBJ1-4, with a tentative D call TRBD1 (5 bases). CDR1 MNHEY and CDR2 SVGEGT come from the germline V gene. V was shortened by 4 bases and J by 8 bases, with 14 bases between the two germline ends. CDR3 size: 14 residues. CDR3: CASSSSREGEKLFF. The CDR3 nucleotides are TGTGCCAGCAGTTCCTCACGGGAGGGGGAAAAACTGTTTTTT.

The chain has TRBV29-1 and TRBJ1-2, with TRBD1 identical over 10 bases. In germline, CDR1 is SQVTM, CDR2 ANQGSEA. V lost 7 bases, J lost 3 bases, and 5 bases stayed unmatched. The CDR3 runs 13 residues. The CDR3 DNA is TGCAGCGCAAAGACAGGGGGCGACTATGGCTACACCTTC. It encodes CSAKTGGDYGYTF.

The chain couples TRBV20-1 to TRBJ1-1; D not resolved. The CDR3 totals 11 residues. CDR1 is DFQATT and CDR2 is SNEGSKA in the germline V gene (reference sequence). With 3 bases removed from V and 1 base from J, the gap between germline ends came to 3 bases. CDR3 bases: TGCAGTGCTAGTAAGAACACTGAAGCTTTCTTT. This sequence encodes CSASKNTEAFF.

This chain joins TRBV5-1 and TRBJ2-5; D is perhaps TRBD1 (5 bases). V was pared by 3 bases and J by 5 bases, with 20 bases between. Germline CDR1 reads SGHRS; CDR2 reads YFSETQ. The CDR3 consists of 16 residues. The CDR3 coding sequence is TGCGCCAGCAGCTCCTCCGGGCCAGGGCTTGGGGAGACCCAGTACTTC. It specifies CASSSSGPGLGETQYF.

This sequence joins TRBV7-2 and TRBJ1-5; D unresolved. The CDR3 has 14 residues. From germline, CDR1 is SGHTA and CDR2 FQGNSA. The V end was cut by 6 bases, the J end by 3 bases, with 12 bases between. This CDR3 is CASSRNGHNQPQHF. Here the CDR3 DNA reads TGTGCCAGCAGTCGAAACGGGCACAATCAGCCCCAGCATTTT.

V usage is TRBV5-6 and J usage is TRBJ1-2, with D unresolved. The CDR3 runs 15 residues. Trimming left V 4 bases short and J 0 bases short, with 13 bases between. Germline CDR1 reads SGHDT; CDR2 reads YYEEEE. The DNA of the CDR3 is TGTGCCAGCAGCATGGTCGGTCCGGCTAACTATGGCTACACCTTC. Encoded protein: CASSMVGPANYGYTF.

A word on this clone: The sample carries other DNA sequences with the same CDR3. J is TRBJ2-7 and V is TRBV4-1; no clear D. Germline lookup yields CDR1 MGHRA and CDR2 YSYEKL. The CDR3 covers 16 residues. V dropped 1 base and J dropped 2 bases, with 15 bases sitting between them. The CDR3 region is CASSQVSTTVPYEQYF. As DNA, the CDR3 is TGCGCCAGCAGCCAAGTTTCGACGACGGTCCCCTACGAGCAGTACTTC.

This chain links TRBV6-4 with TRBJ1-5; the D gene is possibly TRBD1 (6 bases). Germline values: CDR1 MRHNA, CDR2 SNTAGT. Trimming took 6 bases from V and 6 from J, leaving 12 bases between them. This CDR3 spans 13 amino acids. The CDR3 region has the DNA TGTGCCAGCAGCCCAATACAGGGTCAGCCCCAGCATTTT. Translated, it gives CASSPIQGQPQHF.

The J gene is TRBJ1-6, the V gene TRBV7-2; D gene unclear. Germline V gene data show CDR1 as SGHTA and CDR2 as FQGNSA. Trimming took 1 base from V and 2 from J, leaving 6 bases between them. CDR3 length: 15 residues. Written as DNA, the CDR3 is TGTGCCAGCAGCTTAGGGGGAGCCTATAATTCACCCCTCCACTTT. Encoded protein: CASSLGGAYNSPLHF.

CDR3: CASSQEGARGEKLFF. The CDR3 bases are TGCGCCAGCAGCCAAGAAGGGGCACGTGGGGAAAAACTGTTTTTT. V usage is TRBV4-3 and J usage is TRBJ1-4, with D possibly being TRBD1 (5 bases). V was clipped by 0 bases and J by 8 bases, with 13 bases between them. The length of the CDR3 is 15 residues. Germline CDR1 and CDR2: LGHNA and YSLEER.

The chain couples TRBV20-1 to TRBJ1-2; D remains unclear. The germline V gene encodes CDR1 DFQATT and CDR2 SNEGSKA (reference sequence). The CDR3 contains 13 residues. Trimming took off 3 bases at V and 5 bases at J, with 13 bases between the two ends. The chain's CDR3 is CSASLDLGYGYTF. In nucleotides, the CDR3 is TGCAGTGCTAGTCTCGATCTAGGGTATGGCTACACCTTC.

The J gene is TRBJ1-6, the V gene TRBV2; 7 positions agree with TRBD1. The CDR3 has 14 residues. Germline V gives CDR1 SNHLY, CDR2 FYNNEI. Losses at the gene ends were 6 bases for V and 7 bases for J; bases not matched to a gene: 6. The CDR3 loop reads CASRLRDSNSPLHF. The CDR3 DNA sequence: TGTGCCAGCAGACTCCGGGACAGCAATTCACCCCTCCACTTT.

V usage is TRBV2 and J usage is TRBJ1-6; D is unclear. The CDR3 totals 12 residues. The germline gives CDR1 SNHLY, CDR2 FYNNEI. The ends were cut back, 5 bases at V and 5 bases at J, with 4 bases in the middle. CDR3 region: CASSPDNSPLHF. In DNA form, the CDR3 reads TGTGCCAGCAGTCCCGATAATTCACCCCTCCACTTT.

This clone came up once. V is TRBV18 and J is TRBJ2-3; D possibly uses TRBD1 or TRBD2 (5 bases each). The V end lost 3 bases, the J end lost 2 bases, and 15 bases lay between the germline ends. The CDR3 is 16 residues long. The germline V gene has CDR1 KGHSH and CDR2 LQKENI. Here the CDR3 reads CASSPLRDRVTDTQYF. The CDR3 bases are TGTGCCAGCTCACCTCTCAGGGACCGGGTCACAGATACGCAGTATTTT.

This chain links TRBV6-6 with TRBJ1-4, with D possibly matching TRBD1 (5 bases). Germline loops: CDR1 MNHNY, CDR2 SVGAGI (reference sequence). V gave up 8 bases and J gave up 7 bases, with 8 bases separating them. There are 11 residues in the CDR3. CDR3 protein: CASARGEKLFF. The CDR3 region has the DNA TGTGCCAGCGCGAGGGGTGAAAAACTGTTTTTT.

V gene TRBV19 combines with J gene TRBJ2-5; D possibly uses TRBD1 or TRBD2 (7 bases each). Trimming took 5 bases from V and 4 from J, leaving 20 bases between them. Germline V lookup: CDR1 LNHDA, CDR2 SQIVND (reference sequence). The CDR3 runs 16 residues. CDR3 coding DNA: TGTGCCAGTAGTCGGGGGGCGACAGGGCGAGGAGAGACCCAGTACTTC. Translation gives CASSRGATGRGETQYF. Drawing the rest from reference TRBV19 and TRBJ2-5, the complete variable domain is DGGITQSPKYLFRKEGQNVTLSCEQNLNHDAMYWYRQDPGQGLRLIYYSQIVNDFQKGDIAEGYSVSREKKESFPLTVTSAQKNPTAFYLCASSRGATGRGETQYFGPGTRLLVL.

The rearrangement uses TRBV6-6 and TRBJ2-3; D not resolved. The CDR3 is 13 residues long. Germline V gene data show CDR1 as MNHNY and CDR2 as SVGAGI (reference sequence). V was clipped by 4 bases and J by 0 bases, with 5 bases between them. CDR3 sequence: CASSWRSTDTQYF. Written as DNA, the CDR3 is TGTGCCAGCAGTTGGCGCAGCACAGATACGCAGTATTTT.

The V gene is TRBV7-2, the J gene TRBJ1-2; no firm D call. This CDR3 has 15 amino acids. V was clipped by 1 base and J by 8 bases, with 17 bases between them. Germline-derived CDR1 and CDR2 are SGHTA and FQGNSA. This CDR3 is CASSLGSGHHEGYTF. DNA for the CDR3: TGTGCCAGCAGCTTAGGTTCGGGCCATCACGAGGGCTACACCTTC.

The chain has TRBV5-6 and TRBJ1-5; D is unresolved. This CDR3 is built from 15 residues. V dropped 4 bases and J dropped 3 bases, with 14 bases sitting between them. CDR1 is SGHDT and CDR2 is YYEEEE in the germline V gene. The CDR3: CASSIGVLPNQPQHF. The CDR3 region has the DNA TGTGCCAGCAGCATCGGCGTACTGCCCAATCAGCCCCAGCATTTT. The full variable domain, its missing parts supplied by reference TRBV5-6 and TRBJ1-5, is DAGVTQSPTHLIKTRGQQVTLRCSPKSGHDTVSWYQQALGQGPQFIFQYYEEEERQRGNFPDRFSGHQFPNYSSELNVNALLLGDSALYLCASSIGVLPNQPQHFGDGTRLSIL.

This clone was observed a single time. The rearrangement links TRBV4-1 to TRBJ1-2; 9 nucleotides match TRBD1. This CDR3 contains 15 residues. V dropped 3 bases and J dropped 7; count of bases not matched to a gene: 9. CDR1 and CDR2 (germline): MGHRA, YSYEKL. CDR3 in DNA: TGCGCCAGCAGCCATAACATAGGACAGGGGAGTGGCTACACCTTC. Translated: CASSHNIGQGSGYTF.

Regarding this clone: The same CDR3 is also encoded by other DNA sequences in this sample. The V call is TRBV12-3 or TRBV12-4, the J call TRBJ1-2; 8 nucleotides line up with TRBD1. CDR3 length: 13 residues. J was trimmed by 4 bases and V by 6 bases; bases with no gene match: 4. The CDR3 sequence is CASSPDRVYGYTF. CDR3 nucleotide sequence: TGTGCCAGCAGCCCGGACAGGGTCTATGGCTACACCTTC.

This chain connects TRBV6-1 to TRBJ2-3; D ambiguous. Per germline, CDR1 MNHNS and CDR2 SASEGT. V was cut by 1 base and J by 3 bases, with 8 bases left in between. This CDR3 is 14 amino acids long. The DNA for the CDR3 is TGTGCCAGCAGTGAAGTAGGCCGGACAGATACGCAGTATTTT. Translation: CASSEVGRTDTQYF.

The chain combines TRBV2 with TRBJ2-7; D unresolved. Per the germline V gene, CDR1 is SNHLY and CDR2 is FYNNEI. V was shortened by 1 base and J by 3 bases, with 10 bases between the two germline ends. CDR3 length: 14 residues. The CDR3 is CASSEVASFYEQYF. The CDR3 DNA follows: TGTGCCAGCAGTGAAGTGGCCAGCTTCTACGAGCAGTACTTC.

The chain is built from TRBV7-6 and TRBJ2-3; no definite D call. Germline V CDR1 and CDR2: SGHVS, FNYEAQ. Trimming took 1 base from V and 4 from J, leaving 12 bases between them. The CDR3 runs 15 residues. CDR3 sequence reads: CASSLGGIPADTQYF. The CDR3 DNA is TGTGCCAGCAGCTTAGGAGGAATACCGGCAGATACGCAGTATTTT.

The rearrangement joins TRBV6-2 or TRBV6-3 to TRBJ1-1; unclear D gene. CDR1 is MNHEY, CDR2 SVGEGT, per germline. CDR3 size: 15 residues. Trimming pared 6 bases from V and 7 bases from J, leaving 21 bases between. The CDR3 DNA follows: TGTGCCAGCAGCCGTACGTCGGGGATGGGAAATGAAGCTTTCTTT. This translates into CASSRTSGMGNEAFF.

V is TRBV6-1 and J is TRBJ1-1; D is unclear. The CDR3 runs 13 residues. V dropped 2 bases and J dropped 2 bases, with 6 bases sitting between them. Germline CDR1 and CDR2: MNHNS and SASEGT. Here the CDR3 DNA reads TGTGCCAGCAGTGAACTGTACAACACTGAAGCTTTCTTT. It translates to CASSELYNTEAFF.